What follows are 22 T cell receptor beta chains derived from one specimen sequenced in a study of blood T cell repertoires in COVID-19. TCRdb keeps only in-frame clones here, not all; method: immunoSEQ multiplex PCR. The sample has around 100,000 clones, 75% to 95% seen once. Input material: peripheral blood. The origin of the receptors is a man aged 45-60 years with acute or convalescent COVID-19.

The chain recombines TRBV5-1 with TRBJ1-2; 9 bases line up with TRBD1. Trimming cost V 4 bases and J 2 bases; bases outside gene matches: 6. CDR3 length equals 15 residues. Germline CDR1 reads SGHRS; CDR2 reads YFSETQ. CDR3 sequence (DNA): TGCGCCAGCAGCCAACGGACAGGGGCGAACTATGGCTACACCTTC. It specifies CASSQRTGANYGYTF.

A few counts support this clone. The genes are TRBV6-5 and TRBJ1-2; D not certain. The ends were cut back, 11 bases at V and 4 bases at J, with 14 bases in the middle. Germline CDR1 and CDR2: MNHEY and SVGAGI. The CDR3 has 12 amino acids. In DNA form, the CDR3 reads TGTGCCTCACATGACAAGTTCTATGGCTACACCTTC. It translates to CASHDKFYGYTF.

The chain links TRBV5-1 to TRBJ2-7; 8 bases map to TRBD1. Trimming took 0 bases from V and 3 from J; bases not matched to a gene: 8. The CDR3 loop spans 16 amino acids. Germline V lookup: CDR1 SGHRS, CDR2 YFSETQ. CDR3 in amino acids: CASSLDIRGQGYEQYF. The CDR3 DNA reads as TGCGCCAGCAGCTTGGATATTCGTGGACAGGGCTACGAGCAGTACTTC.

This clone was seen once. This chain links TRBV19 with TRBJ2-2, with 8 nucleotides matching TRBD2. Trimming removed 3 bases from V and 4 bases from J; junction bases left unmatched: 7. Germline V gives CDR1 LNHDA, CDR2 SQIVND (reference sequence). CDR3 length: 16 amino acids. The CDR3 protein is CASSIQAGVATGELFF. CDR3 coding DNA: TGTGCCAGTAGTATCCAAGCGGGAGTTGCCACCGGGGAGCTGTTTTTT.

The chain links TRBV5-1 to TRBJ2-3; 10 nucleotides line up with TRBD1. The germline CDR1 and CDR2 sequences are SGHRS and YFSETQ. V was clipped by 0 bases and J by 4 bases; unmatched bases: 2. The length of the CDR3 is 15 residues. The chain's CDR3 is CASSLGGQGSDTQYF. The CDR3 DNA reads as TGCGCCAGCAGCTTGGGGGGACAGGGGTCAGATACGCAGTATTTT.

The chain uses TRBV4-1 and TRBJ2-7, with 9 nucleotides matching TRBD1. There are 16 residues in the CDR3. Germline V gives CDR1 MGHRA, CDR2 YSYEKL. J was trimmed by 3 bases and V by 3 bases; bases with no gene match: 9. CDR3 region: CASSQVSGTGHYEQYF. CDR3 in DNA: TGCGCCAGCAGCCAGGTATCCGGGACAGGGCACTACGAGCAGTACTTC.

This chain links TRBV6-6 with TRBJ1-4, with a weak D call TRBD1 (5 bases). This CDR3 contains 15 residues. Germline values: CDR1 MNHNY, CDR2 SVGAGI (reference sequence). V dropped 2 bases and J dropped 3 bases, with 10 bases sitting between them. DNA of the CDR3: TGTGCCAGCAGTTACAGCGGGGCCCCTAATGAAAAACTGTTTTTT. Protein: CASSYSGAPNEKLFF.

This clone was observed a single time. The chain is built from TRBV5-5 and TRBJ2-2, with D possibly TRBD1 on 6 matching bases. CDR3 length: 15 residues. CDR1 and CDR2 from the germline V gene are SGHKS and YYEKEE (reference sequence). Trimming took 4 bases from V and 1 from J, leaving 11 bases between them. The DNA of the CDR3 is TGTGCCAGCAGCCCACCGGACAGGAACACCGGGGAGCTGTTTTTT. As protein: CASSPPDRNTGELFF.

This sequence joins TRBV6-5 and TRBJ2-3; weak D call: TRBD2 (5 bases). Trimming left V 0 bases short and J 2 bases short, with 12 bases between. CDR1 is MNHEY and CDR2 is SVGAGI in the germline V gene. This CDR3 comprises 16 residues. The chain's CDR3 is CASSYSTQRPTDTQYF. CDR3 bases: TGTGCCAGCAGTTACTCGACACAGCGGCCCACAGATACGCAGTATTTT.

The rearrangement links TRBV6-1 to TRBJ2-7; 7 bases map to TRBD2. Germline CDR1 reads MNHNS; CDR2 reads SASEGT. Trimming removed 2 bases from V and 5 bases from J; junction bases left unmatched: 9. This CDR3 has 15 amino acids. CDR3 nucleotide sequence: TGTGCCAGCAGTGAATCCGGCGGGCGGGAGAACGAGCAGTACTTC. Protein: CASSESGGRENEQYF.

CDR3 nucleotides: TGTGCCTGGAATGCGGTAGCGGGGGCTGGGGAGCTGTTTTTT. Its protein product is CAWNAVAGAGELFF. V usage is TRBV30 and J usage is TRBJ2-2; 9 bases are shared with TRBD2. V dropped 4 bases and J dropped 8; count of bases not matched to a gene: 8. Germline CDR1 reads GTSNPN; CDR2 reads SVGIG (reference sequence). This CDR3 region has 14 residues. Full variable domain (remainder filled in from reference TRBV30 and TRBJ2-2): SQTIHQWPATLVQPVGSPLSLECTVEGTSNPNLYWYRQAAGRGLQLLFYSVGIGQISSEVPQNLSASRPQDRQFILSSKKLLLSDSGFYLCAWNAVAGAGELFFGEGSRLTVL.

The rearrangement links TRBV11-3 to TRBJ2-1, with 7 positions matching TRBD1. The germline CDR1 and CDR2 sequences are SGHNT and YENEEA. The CDR3 loop spans 17 amino acids. After removal of 0 bases from V and 5 bases from J, the junction contained 10 bases not matched to a gene. This CDR3 reads CASSLDRGLSIHNEQFF. The CDR3 bases are TGTGCCAGCAGCTTAGATAGGGGGCTTTCTATACACAATGAGCAGTTCTTC.

The chain combines TRBV5-1 with TRBJ1-1, with D hard to call. Trimming left V 2 bases short and J 4 bases short, with 6 bases between. Looked up from germline, CDR1 is SGHRS and CDR2 is YFSETQ. The CDR3 is 12 residues long. For the CDR3, the DNA is TGCGCCAGCAGCTTCCAGTCCACTGAAGCTTTCTTT. This encodes CASSFQSTEAFF.

The chain is built from TRBV19 and TRBJ1-2; TRBD1 is a possible D gene (6 bases). Germline V gene data show CDR1 as LNHDA and CDR2 as SQIVND (reference sequence). The CDR3 contains 14 residues. V was shortened by 0 bases and J by 8 bases, with 13 bases between the two germline ends. For the CDR3, the DNA is TGTGCCAGTAGTATAGACGGACAGTTACTCGGCTACACCTTC. Translating it yields CASSIDGQLLGYTF.

The chain couples TRBV3-1 (or the pseudogene TRBV3-2) to TRBJ2-4; 7 bases are a match to TRBD2. CDR1 is LGHDT, CDR2 YNNKEL, per germline (reference sequence). After removal of 5 bases from V and 7 bases from J, the junction contained 8 bases not matched to a gene. The CDR3 runs to 14 residues. The CDR3 loop reads CASSERDYGNIQYF. The DNA of the CDR3 is TGTGCCAGCAGCGAGCGGGACTATGGGAACATTCAGTACTTC.

The J gene is TRBJ2-3, the V gene TRBV7-2, with 9 bases lining up with TRBD2. V lost 5 bases, J lost 6 bases, and 12 bases stayed unmatched. This CDR3 comprises 16 residues. Germline V lookup: CDR1 SGHTA, CDR2 FQGNSA. The CDR3 region is CASSPQGGGGRDTQYF. The CDR3 coding sequence is TGTGCCAGCAGCCCCCAGGGCGGGGGGGGGCGGGATACGCAGTATTTT.

This rearrangement joins TRBV5-6 to TRBJ2-7; 10 bases fit TRBD2. Germline trimming cut 4 bases from V and 5 bases from J; bases unmatched to any gene: 3. The CDR3 extends over 13 amino acids. Germline V gene lookup returns CDR1 SGHDT and CDR2 YYEEEE. CDR3 residues: CASSIGLADEQYF. The CDR3 DNA follows: TGTGCCAGCAGCATAGGACTAGCGGACGAGCAGTACTTC. Full variable domain (outside the CDR3, taken from reference TRBV5-6 and TRBJ2-7): DAGVTQSPTHLIKTRGQQVTLRCSPKSGHDTVSWYQQALGQGPQFIFQYYEEEERQRGNFPDRFSGHQFPNYSSELNVNALLLGDSALYLCASSIGLADEQYFGPGTRLTVT.

This chain connects TRBV6-2 or TRBV6-3 to TRBJ1-6; perhaps TRBD1 as D (5 bases). Trimming took off 5 bases at V and 7 bases at J, with 12 bases between the two ends. The CDR3 runs 14 residues. Germline CDR1 and CDR2: MNHEY and SVGEGT. The CDR3 loop is CASSTTAVNSPLHF. As DNA, the CDR3 is TGTGCCAGCAGTACGACAGCCGTCAATTCACCCCTCCACTTT.

This rearrangement joins TRBV10-3 to TRBJ1-1; no firm D call. CDR1 and CDR2 from the germline V gene are ENHRY and SYGVKD. The CDR3 sequence is 12 residues long. V lost 4 bases and J lost 1, with 4 bases in between. In nucleotides, the CDR3 is TGTGCCATCAGTGGAGCGAACACTGAAGCTTTCTTT. This encodes CAISGANTEAFF.

The rearrangement links TRBV7-8 to TRBJ2-3, with TRBD1 identical over 7 bases. V gave up 5 bases and J gave up 6 bases; unmatched junction bases: 8. CDR3 size: 14 residues. Germline CDR1 is SGHVS and CDR2 is FQNEAQ. The CDR3 sequence: CASSPTGKVDTQYF. Written as DNA, the CDR3 is TGTGCCAGCAGCCCGACAGGGAAGGTTGATACGCAGTATTTT.

V and J are TRBV19 and TRBJ1-2; the match to TRBD1 covers 8 bases. This CDR3 spans 14 amino acids. Germline V gives CDR1 LNHDA, CDR2 SQIVND (reference sequence). The trim removed 3 bases at V and 4 bases at J, leaving 4 bases unmatched. The CDR3: CASSIRGRGYGYTF. The CDR3 DNA sequence: TGTGCCAGTAGTATCAGGGGGCGCGGCTATGGCTACACCTTC.

The chain joins TRBV9 to TRBJ2-7; D may be TRBD1 (6 bases). The CDR3 totals 14 residues. CDR1 SGDLS and CDR2 YYNGEE come from the germline V gene. The V end lost 3 bases, the J end lost 4 bases, and 14 bases lay between the germline ends. CDR3 residues: CASSGGGWGYEQYF. CDR3 DNA sequence: TGTGCCAGCAGCGGAGGGGGATGGGGATACGAGCAGTACTTC.